Below, 21 T cell receptor beta chains from the same sample are listed, as sequenced in a study of blood T cell repertoires in COVID-19. TCRdb keeps only in-frame clones here, not all; method: immunoSEQ multiplex PCR. Found here are over 150,000 clones, over 80% of them singletons; the top ten hold around 10%. Specimen: peripheral blood. These TCRs come from a woman older than 75 with active or convalescent COVID-19.

The chain links TRBV4-3 to TRBJ2-3; 8 bases agree with TRBD1. CDR3 size: 17 residues. Germline V lookup: CDR1 LGHNA, CDR2 YSLEER. Unmatched junction bases numbered 7, after V lost 1 base and J lost 1 base. CDR3 amino acids: CASSQVGGQGGTDTQYF. CDR3 DNA: TGCGCCAGCAGCCAAGTAGGAGGACAGGGAGGCACAGATACGCAGTATTTT.

A word on this clone: One end of the junction is discordant with germline, which a read error may explain. This chain uses TRBV7-8 with TRBJ1-2; weak D call: TRBD1 (6 bases). The CDR3 is 14 amino acids. Germline CDR1 reads SGHVS; CDR2 reads FQNEAQ. CDR3 bases: TGTGCCAGCAGCTCCTCAGGGGCAACACCCGCAAGGAACTTC. Translation gives CASSSSGATPARNF.

The gene calls are TRBV7-6 and TRBJ2-7, with 11 bases lining up with TRBD1. The CDR3 runs 15 residues. The germline gives CDR1 SGHVS, CDR2 FNYEAQ. V lost 5 bases and J lost 2; bases outside the gene matches: 5. The CDR3 DNA reads as TGTGCCAGCAGCCCAGGGACAGGGGGAACCTACGAGCAGTACTTC. The encoded protein is CASSPGTGGTYEQYF.

The chain employs TRBV7-9 and TRBJ1-4; TRBD1 might be the D (5 bases). The ends were cut back, 5 bases at V and 0 bases at J, with 13 bases in the middle. Germline V gives CDR1 SEHNR, CDR2 FQNEAQ (reference sequence). The CDR3 length is 16 residues. Here the CDR3 DNA reads TGTGCCAGCAGCCCACCCCGGGGGGCAACTAATGAAAAACTGTTTTTT. This translates into CASSPPRGATNEKLFF.

The V and J genes are TRBV9 and TRBJ1-3; the D is unclear. This CDR3 contains 14 residues. CDR1 is SGDLS, CDR2 YYNGEE, per germline. Deletions cut 2 bases from V and 4 bases from J, with 10 bases between. CDR3 sequence (DNA): TGTGCCAGCAGCGTGTCCAGTACCGGAAACACCATATATTTT. It yields the protein CASSVSSTGNTIYF.

This clone was detected once. The V gene is TRBV18, the J gene TRBJ1-1, with D unresolved. The CDR3 runs to 16 residues. V lost 1 base and J lost 1, with 13 bases in between. The V gene's germline CDR1 is KGHSH and CDR2 LQKENI. The CDR3 bases are TGTGCCAGCTCACCACTTACGGGTACCGGGAACACTGAAGCTTTCTTT. Protein product: CASSPLTGTGNTEAFF.

CDR3 in amino acids: CASSAQGAVGTEAFF. CDR3 in DNA: TGTGCCAGTAGTGCACAGGGGGCTGTCGGCACTGAAGCTTTCTTT. The chain uses TRBV19 and TRBJ1-1, with 9 bases fitting TRBD1. With 5 bases clipped from V and 4 bases from J, the junction kept 8 bases outside the gene matches. Germline V CDR1 and CDR2: LNHDA, SQIVND (reference sequence). This CDR3 has 15 amino acids.

The chain uses TRBV29-1 and TRBJ2-3; the match to TRBD1 covers 8 bases. The germline gives CDR1 SQVTM, CDR2 ANQGSEA. V was clipped by 5 bases and J by 0 bases; unmatched bases: 10. The CDR3 has 16 amino acids. The CDR3 region is CSVRDRFLPSTDTQYF. CDR3 nucleotide sequence: TGCAGCGTTCGGGACAGGTTTTTACCTAGCACAGATACGCAGTATTTT.

This clone was recorded once. The CDR3 loop reads CASSFGDMIDYEQYF. The CDR3 DNA reads as TGTGCCAGCAGCTTCGGGGACATGATCGATTACGAGCAGTACTTC. The rearrangement links TRBV5-6 to TRBJ2-7; D might be TRBD1 (6 bases). Germline loops: CDR1 SGHDT, CDR2 YYEEEE. Trimming pared 2 bases from V and 4 bases from J, leaving 16 bases between. This CDR3 region has 15 residues.

The chain employs TRBV5-6 and TRBJ1-1; 8 bases fit TRBD1. The CDR3 is made up of 14 amino acids. CDR1 is SGHDT, CDR2 YYEEEE, per germline. With 4 bases clipped from V and 1 base from J, the junction kept 3 bases outside the gene matches. CDR3 nucleotide sequence: TGTGCCAGCAGCCGGACAGGGACGAACACTGAAGCTTTCTTT. Encoded protein: CASSRTGTNTEAFF. Using reference TRBV5-6 and TRBJ1-1 for the parts outside the CDR3, the full variable domain is DAGVTQSPTHLIKTRGQQVTLRCSPKSGHDTVSWYQQALGQGPQFIFQYYEEEERQRGNFPDRFSGHQFPNYSSELNVNALLLGDSALYLCASSRTGTNTEAFFGQGTRLTVV.

This rearrangement joins TRBV9 to TRBJ2-3; the match to TRBD1 covers 7 bases. This CDR3 region has 16 residues. The germline V gene encodes CDR1 SGDLS and CDR2 YYNGEE. V was pared by 4 bases and J by 0 bases, with 8 bases of the junction left unmatched. The CDR3, as DNA: TGTGCCAGCAGCTTCGAACAGGGGTCAAGCACAGATACGCAGTATTTT. Amino acid sequence: CASSFEQGSSTDTQYF.

V gene TRBV6-5 combines with J gene TRBJ1-2, with 11 bases aligning to TRBD1. Trimming at V came to 5 bases and at J to 5 bases, leaving 7 bases not matched to a gene. This CDR3 is built from 15 residues. From germline, CDR1 is MNHEY and CDR2 SVGAGI. CDR3 region: CASSLWTGGIYGYTF. CDR3 sequence (DNA): TGTGCCAGCAGTCTTTGGACAGGGGGCATTTATGGCTACACCTTC.

The J gene is TRBJ2-3, the V gene TRBV5-4; the D gene is possibly TRBD2 (7 bases). The CDR3 runs 14 residues. Germline V gene lookup returns CDR1 SGHNT and CDR2 YYREEE (reference sequence). Trimming took 9 bases from V and 7 from J, leaving 21 bases between them. CDR3 DNA sequence: TGTGCCATCCTGAGTTTAGGGGGGGGAAATACGCAGTATTTT. Its protein product is CAILSLGGGNTQYF.

This clone was seen more than once but under ten times. This chain uses TRBV4-3 with TRBJ1-6, with 7 bases matching TRBD1. CDR1 is LGHNA and CDR2 is YSLEER in the germline V gene. The CDR3 has 18 residues. V lost 0 bases, J lost 10 bases, and 15 bases stayed unmatched. The CDR3 DNA sequence: TGCGCCAGCAGCCAAGATCACCCCTTGACAGGGAGCGGGTCACCCCTCCACTTT. Its translation is CASSQDHPLTGSGSPLHF.

The chain couples TRBV4-1 to TRBJ2-7; 8 nucleotides agree with TRBD2. Unmatched junction bases numbered 2, after V lost 4 bases and J lost 0 bases. The CDR3 covers 14 residues. Germline CDR1 is MGHRA and CDR2 is YSYEKL. The CDR3 here is CASSRGLDSYEQYF. The CDR3 nucleotides are TGCGCCAGCAGCCGGGGACTAGACTCCTACGAGCAGTACTTC.

This rearrangement joins TRBV5-4 to TRBJ2-2; D remains unclear. V lost 0 bases to trimming and J lost 3 bases, with 6 bases between them. The CDR3 has 14 residues. Germline V gives CDR1 SGHNT, CDR2 YYREEE (reference sequence). CDR3 DNA: TGTGCCAGCAGCTTGGTTGTAGACACCGGGGAGCTGTTTTTT. This codes for CASSLVVDTGELFF.

The V call is TRBV6-6, the J call TRBJ1-5, with 8 bases aligning to TRBD1. Germline V gene sequence: CDR1 MNHNY, CDR2 SVGAGI (reference sequence). V was clipped by 0 bases and J by 7 bases; unmatched bases: 2. CDR3 size: 14 residues. CDR3 region: CASSYSDRGQPQHF. In DNA form, the CDR3 reads TGTGCCAGCAGTTACTCAGACAGGGGCCAGCCCCAGCATTTT.

The V gene is TRBV7-9, the J gene TRBJ1-2; a possible D gene is TRBD1 (5 bases). This CDR3 comprises 14 residues. CDR1 and CDR2 (germline): SEHNR, FQNEAQ (reference sequence). Trimming shortened V by 5 bases and J by 4 bases, and 14 bases separated the two germline ends. In DNA form, the CDR3 reads TGTGCCAGCAGCATTCGACAGACATTCTATGGCTACACCTTC. Protein sequence: CASSIRQTFYGYTF.

This sequence joins TRBV30 and TRBJ1-1; no clear D gene. Trimming took off 0 bases at V and 0 bases at J, with 8 bases between the two ends. Germline assignment: CDR1 GTSNPN and CDR2 SVGIG (reference sequence). This CDR3 contains 14 residues. CDR3 sequence: CAWSVQNMNTEAFF. The CDR3 DNA is TGTGCCTGGAGTGTACAGAATATGAACACTGAAGCTTTCTTT.

In this sample, this clone turned up a few times. The chain is built from TRBV3-1 (or the pseudogene TRBV3-2) and TRBJ1-6; possible D gene TRBD1, 6 bases. The CDR3 spans 14 residues. Germline CDR1 LGHDT, CDR2 YNNKEL (reference sequence). V dropped 2 bases and J dropped 10 bases, with 12 bases sitting between them. The CDR3 sequence: CASSQRDTSSPLHF. The DNA for the CDR3 is TGTGCCAGCAGCCAAAGGGACACGTCCTCACCCCTCCACTTT.

The chain uses TRBV7-2 and TRBJ2-3; TRBD2 agrees at 10 bases. The CDR3 is 16 amino acids. Trimming took 3 bases from V and 3 from J; bases not matched to a gene: 6. CDR1 is SGHTA and CDR2 is FQGNSA in the germline V gene. This chain's CDR3 is CASSFTSSGGTDTQYF. For the CDR3, the DNA is TGTGCCAGCAGCTTTACCTCTAGCGGGGGAACAGATACGCAGTATTTT.